This T cell receptor (beta chain) was observed in a study of OX40 agonist ivuxolimab in advanced cancers. The study, taken as a whole, reports: Clones of CD4+ and CD8+ blood T cells grew by week 6 at doses of 0.1 to 3.0 mg/kg.

Clones were read by immunoSEQ multiplex PCR, and TCRdb kept only the in-frame ones, dropping some. The sample consists of 38,000 or so clones, roughly 86% of them appearing once. V lost 6 bases, J lost 1 base, and 4 bases stayed unmatched. CDR3 length: 14 amino acids. Looked up from germline, CDR1 is MNHEY and CDR2 is SVGAGI. Patients were ineligible given autoimmune disease history or systemic immunosuppression. The study sampled blood at baseline, cycle 4 day 1, and cycle 7 day 1. About this clone itself: Its antigen is undetermined.

This chain links TRBV6-5 with TRBJ2-5, with 8 bases fitting TRBD1. This specimen was CD4+ or CD8+ T cells sorted from blood, taken in a trial of the OX40 agonist ivuxolimab. The origin of this receptor is an adult with an advanced solid tumor such as melanoma, head and neck, liver or kidney cancer. CDR3 DNA sequence: TGTGCCAGCAGGCAAGACAGGGGCCAAGAGACCCAGTACTTC. Its protein is CASRQDRGQETQYF.